This T cell receptor (beta chain) comes out of a study of tumor-infiltrating lymphocytes in primary liver carcinoma. About this clonotype: A clone one base away is much larger, so this may be a read error.

Unsorted whole blood yielded the blood RNA, and germline DNA was also extracted. Production of TCR beta cDNA used 400 to 600 ng total RNA together with a constant-region primer. A slightly modified ARM-PCR protocol with three nested multiplex PCR rounds produced these TCR beta libraries. The opening two PCR rounds, ten to eleven cycles each, paired TRBV1-TRBV30 forward primers with a C-beta reverse primer. TCRdb re-called the multiplex PCR reads through MiXCR, storing one row per CDR3 protein. Among some 180,000 distinct CDR3 sequences listed, around 60% were seen once. The germline V and J ends were trimmed by 6 bases and 9 bases, with 15 bases remaining between them. This CDR3 comprises 13 residues. The germline CDR1 and CDR2 sequences are MNHNY and SVGAGI (reference sequence).

The genes are TRBV6-6 and TRBJ2-1; D is uncertain. The sample was peripheral blood. This TCR was recovered from a man in his forties with primary liver carcinoma and hepatitis B virus infection. The CDR3 bases are TGTGCCAGCAGCCCCGATTCTTGGACTGAGCAGTTCTTC. Translating gives CASSPDSWTEQFF.